The present TCR beta chain was sequenced within a study of T cells in narcolepsy. In the study overall: Patients with NT1 or NT2 and healthy control donors were enrolled.

This clone was observed a few times. Its matching antigen is unknown. Assay used: immunoSEQ multiplex PCR; TCRdb lists only in-frame clones, some missing. The sample includes tens of thousands of clones, about 91% of them seen just once. Study-wide points: Reportedly, autoreactive clonotypes were serially detected in patients' blood but not controls'.

In germline, CDR1 is ENHRY, CDR2 SYGVKD. V gave up 3 bases and J gave up 0 bases, with 0 bases separating them. This CDR3 comprises 11 residues. V usage is TRBV10-3 and J usage is TRBJ2-7; D gene ambiguous. Sequencing was performed on CD45RA- memory CD4+ T cells from PBMCs. The clonotype comes from a human donor with narcolepsy. The chain's CDR3 is CAISDSYEQYF. The CDR3 nucleotides are TGTGCCATCAGTGACTCCTACGAGCAGTACTTC.